A single sample is the source of the 15 T cell receptor beta chains below, sequenced in a study of CXCR3-negative and CXCR3-positive naive CD8 T cells. Preparation of TRB cDNA libraries relied on 5' RACE carrying UMI labels. From the 5' RACE reads, TCRdb lists one entry per CDR3 protein and no DNA. The data include 100,000 to 150,000 distinct CDR3 sequences; the top ten clones carry around 0.54%. These receptors are not linked to any known antigen. Study-wide results and limits: TRB CDR3 hydrophobicity was greater in CXCR3-positive naive cells than in CXCR3-negative naive cells.

The sequenced sample was naive CXCR3+ CD8+ T cells from blood. Regarding subset: CD45RO-CCR7+CD27+CD95- naive CD8+ T cells expressing CXCR3 (TNR3+). The receptors were gathered from a human donor in good health. Some clones in this sample may be carry-over from other donors' samples.

This chain links TRBV29-1 with TRBJ2-1; TCRdb proposes TRBD1, but this gene call is untestable without DNA. Per germline, CDR1 SQVTM and CDR2 ANQGSEA. The CDR3 sequence is 16 residues long. The CDR3 here is CSVASWTGSTYNEQFF.

This sequence joins TRBV29-1 and TRBJ2-2; TCRdb names TRBD1, which stays unverified in the absence of DNA. Germline CDR1 is SQVTM and CDR2 is ANQGSEA. This CDR3 region has 13 residues. The CDR3 sequence: CSAGTGNTGELFF.

V usage is TRBV5-6 and J usage is TRBJ2-1. CDR3 length: 13 residues. CDR1 and CDR2 from the germline V gene are SGHDT and YYEEEE. This chain's CDR3 is CASSRAQGNEQFF.

The chain joins TRBV10-2 to TRBJ2-7; absent DNA, TCRdb's TRBD1 call cannot be checked. Germline assignment: CDR1 WSHSY and CDR2 SAAADI. The CDR3 consists of 13 residues. CDR3 residues: CASVLGTQYEQYF.

The chain recombines TRBV11-3 with TRBJ2-7. Germline assignment: CDR1 SGHNT and CDR2 YENEEA. CDR3 length: 13 residues. The CDR3 here is CASSSRNSYEQYF.

The chain has TRBV29-1 and TRBJ2-2; with no DNA, the TCRdb D assignment of TRBD2 cannot be verified. The CDR3 extends over 14 amino acids. Per germline, CDR1 SQVTM and CDR2 ANQGSEA. The CDR3: CSVGLAGGTGELFF.

The genes are TRBV2 and TRBJ2-7; without DNA, the TCRdb call of TRBD1 cannot be checked. CDR3 length equals 13 residues. Germline V gene data show CDR1 as SNHLY and CDR2 as FYNNEI. The CDR3 here is CASSDREDYEQYF.

The chain carries TRBV6-6 and TRBJ1-4; TCRdb selects TRBD1, and the lack of DNA leaves this call unchecked. Germline CDR1 is MNHNY and CDR2 is SVGAGI (reference sequence). The CDR3 has 15 amino acids. The CDR3 loop is CASSYFFQGDEKLFF.

The chain couples TRBV29-1 to TRBJ2-5. This CDR3 region has 12 residues. The germline gives CDR1 SQVTM, CDR2 ANQGSEA. This CDR3 reads CSVREFQETQYF.

V and J are TRBV27 and TRBJ2-7. Germline V gene data show CDR1 as MNHEY and CDR2 as SMNVEV (reference sequence). The CDR3 sequence is 13 residues long. The chain's CDR3 is CASSLSEEYEQYF.

This chain uses TRBV29-1 with TRBJ2-7; TCRdb reports TRBD2, a call that lacks DNA to check it against. Germline V gene lookup returns CDR1 SQVTM and CDR2 ANQGSEA. CDR3 length equals 12 residues. The CDR3 protein is CSVVGLAGEQYF.

The chain carries TRBV6-5 and TRBJ2-7. The CDR3 is made up of 13 amino acids. The germline gives CDR1 MNHEY, CDR2 SVGAGI. CDR3 in amino acids: CASSYSNLYEQYF.

The V and J genes are TRBV6-1 and TRBJ2-1; there is no DNA to check the TCRdb D call of TRBD1. This CDR3 has 16 amino acids. CDR1 and CDR2 from the germline V gene are MNHNS and SASEGT. The CDR3 reads CASGVAGTGTYNEQFF.

The gene calls are TRBV7-9 and TRBJ1-4. Germline V gene data show CDR1 as SEHNR and CDR2 as FQNEAQ (reference sequence). The CDR3 is 12 amino acids. The CDR3 is CAAAMGGGKLFF.

The chain carries TRBV7-9 and TRBJ1-4. The germline V gene has CDR1 SEHNR and CDR2 FQNEAQ (reference sequence). This CDR3 has 16 amino acids. CDR3 in amino acids: CASSSLRDATNEKLFF.